The T cell receptor (beta chain) described here comes from a study of blood T cell repertoires in COVID-19. Study information: From the United States, Italy and Spain came samples of acute and convalescent COVID-19.

CDR1 is SGDLS and CDR2 is YYNGEE in the germline V gene. The CDR3 covers 14 residues. V was clipped by 1 base and J by 6 bases; unmatched bases: 6. In the original processing: Amplification of reference gene primers provided the estimated nucleated cell counts. The table came from immunoSEQ multiplex PCR; TCRdb's copy has only in-frame clones and leaves some out. The DNA was the basis for D and trimming; V, J and clone size are from that table. The top ten hold 1.2% of the sample, which has under 300,000 clones, about 90% seen once. The material sequenced was PBMCs or T cells enriched from blood (not recorded which). This rearrangement joins TRBV9 to TRBJ2-7, with 8 bases aligning to TRBD1. This TCR was recovered from a human donor in a cohort exposed to, infected with or recovered from COVID-19 (not recorded which). The donor label of this sample is uncertain. CDR3 sequence (DNA): TGTGCCAGCAGCGTACAGACAGGGGCGGCCGAGCAGTACTTC. Translated, it gives CASSVQTGAAEQYF.